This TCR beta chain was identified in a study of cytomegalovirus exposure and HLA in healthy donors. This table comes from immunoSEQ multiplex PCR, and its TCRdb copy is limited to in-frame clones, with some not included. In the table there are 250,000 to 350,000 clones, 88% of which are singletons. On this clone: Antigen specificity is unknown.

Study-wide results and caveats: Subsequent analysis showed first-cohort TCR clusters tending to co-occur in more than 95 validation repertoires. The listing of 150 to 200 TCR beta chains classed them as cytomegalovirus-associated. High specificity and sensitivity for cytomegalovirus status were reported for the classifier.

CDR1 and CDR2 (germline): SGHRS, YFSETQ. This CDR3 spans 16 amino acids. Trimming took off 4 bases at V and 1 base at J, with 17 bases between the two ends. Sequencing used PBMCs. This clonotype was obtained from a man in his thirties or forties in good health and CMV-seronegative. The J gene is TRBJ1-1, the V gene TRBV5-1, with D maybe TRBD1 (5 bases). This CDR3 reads CASSVVPGLGNTEAFF. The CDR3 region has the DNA TGCGCCAGCAGCGTAGTCCCGGGACTAGGGAACACTGAAGCTTTCTTT.